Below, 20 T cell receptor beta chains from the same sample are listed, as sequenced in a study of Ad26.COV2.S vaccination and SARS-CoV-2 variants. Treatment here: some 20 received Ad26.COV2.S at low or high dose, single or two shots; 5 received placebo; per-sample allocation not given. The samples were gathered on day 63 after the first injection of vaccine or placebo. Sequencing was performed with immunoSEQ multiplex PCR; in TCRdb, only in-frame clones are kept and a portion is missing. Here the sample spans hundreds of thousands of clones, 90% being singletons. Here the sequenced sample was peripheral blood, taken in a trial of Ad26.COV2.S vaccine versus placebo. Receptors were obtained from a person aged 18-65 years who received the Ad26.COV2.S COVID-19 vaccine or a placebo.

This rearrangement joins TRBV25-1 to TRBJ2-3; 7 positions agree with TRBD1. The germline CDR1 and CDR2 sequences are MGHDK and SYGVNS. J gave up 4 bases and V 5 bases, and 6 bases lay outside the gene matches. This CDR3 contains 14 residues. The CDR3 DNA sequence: TGTGCCAGCAGTCCACAGGGGTCTGCAGATACGCAGTATTTT. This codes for CASSPQGSADTQYF.

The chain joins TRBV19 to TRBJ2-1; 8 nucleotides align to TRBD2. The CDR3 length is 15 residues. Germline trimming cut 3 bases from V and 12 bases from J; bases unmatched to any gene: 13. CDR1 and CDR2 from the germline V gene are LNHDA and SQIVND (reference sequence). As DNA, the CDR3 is TGTGCCAGTAGTATTGGACTAGCCACGGGAGGGGGGCAGTTCTTC. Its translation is CASSIGLATGGGQFF.

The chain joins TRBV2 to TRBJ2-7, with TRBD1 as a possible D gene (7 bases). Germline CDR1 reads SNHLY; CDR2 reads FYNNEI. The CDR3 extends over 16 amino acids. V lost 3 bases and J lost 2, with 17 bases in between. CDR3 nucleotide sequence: TGTGCCAGCAGTGACTGGCCGGCAGGGGGGACCTACGAGCAGTACTTC. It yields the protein CASSDWPAGGTYEQYF.

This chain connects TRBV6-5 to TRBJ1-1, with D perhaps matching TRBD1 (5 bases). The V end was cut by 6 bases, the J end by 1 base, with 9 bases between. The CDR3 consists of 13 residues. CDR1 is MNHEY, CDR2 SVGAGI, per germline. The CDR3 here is CASRGLGNTEAFF. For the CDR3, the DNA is TGTGCCAGCAGGGGACTTGGGAACACTGAAGCTTTCTTT.

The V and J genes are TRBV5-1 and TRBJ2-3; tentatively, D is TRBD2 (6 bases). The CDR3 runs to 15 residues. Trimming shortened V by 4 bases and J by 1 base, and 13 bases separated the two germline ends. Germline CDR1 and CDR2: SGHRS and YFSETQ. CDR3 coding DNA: TGCGCCAGCAGCCCTGGCTGGGAGGGCACAGATACGCAGTATTTT. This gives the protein CASSPGWEGTDTQYF.

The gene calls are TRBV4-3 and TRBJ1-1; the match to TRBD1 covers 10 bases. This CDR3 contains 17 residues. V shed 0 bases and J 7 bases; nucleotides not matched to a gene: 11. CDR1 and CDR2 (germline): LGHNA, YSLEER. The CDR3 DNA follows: TGCGCCAGCAGCCAAGATGTAGGACAGGGGGGTCAAATTGAAGCTTTCTTT. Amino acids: CASSQDVGQGGQIEAFF.

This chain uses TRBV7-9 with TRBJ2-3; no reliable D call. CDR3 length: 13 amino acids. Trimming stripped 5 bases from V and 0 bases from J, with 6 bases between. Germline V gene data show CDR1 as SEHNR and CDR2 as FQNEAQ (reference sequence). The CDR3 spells CASSPESTDTQYF. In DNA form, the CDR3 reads TGTGCCAGCAGCCCCGAAAGCACAGATACGCAGTATTTT.

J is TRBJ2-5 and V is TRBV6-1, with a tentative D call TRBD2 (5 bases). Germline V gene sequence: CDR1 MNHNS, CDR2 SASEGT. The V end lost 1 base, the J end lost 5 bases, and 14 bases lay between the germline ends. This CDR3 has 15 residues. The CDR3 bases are TGTGCCAGCAGTGAAGGTGCCGGGCGGGCGGAGACCCAGTACTTC. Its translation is CASSEGAGRAETQYF.

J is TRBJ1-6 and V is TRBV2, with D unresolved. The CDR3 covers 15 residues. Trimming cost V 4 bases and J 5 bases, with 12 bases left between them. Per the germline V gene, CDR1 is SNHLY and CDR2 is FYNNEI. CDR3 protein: CASSVGRHHNSPLHF. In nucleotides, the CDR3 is TGTGCCAGCAGTGTGGGCAGGCACCATAATTCACCCCTCCACTTT.

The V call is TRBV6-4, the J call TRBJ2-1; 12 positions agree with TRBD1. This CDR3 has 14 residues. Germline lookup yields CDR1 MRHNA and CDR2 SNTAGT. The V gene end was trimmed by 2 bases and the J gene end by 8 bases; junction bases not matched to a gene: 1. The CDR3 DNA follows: TGTGCCAGCAGTGACGGGACAGGGGGCGATGAGCAGTTCTTC. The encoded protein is CASSDGTGGDEQFF.

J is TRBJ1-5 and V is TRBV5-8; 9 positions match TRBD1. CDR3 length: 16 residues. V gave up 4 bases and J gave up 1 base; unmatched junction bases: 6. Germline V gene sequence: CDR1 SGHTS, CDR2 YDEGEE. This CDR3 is CASSHGTGISNQPQHF. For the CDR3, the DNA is TGTGCCAGCAGCCACGGGACAGGGATAAGCAATCAGCCCCAGCATTTT. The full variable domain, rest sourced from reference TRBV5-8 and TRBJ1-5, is EAGVTQSPTHLIKTRGQQATLRCSPISGHTSVYWYQQALGLGLQFLLWYDEGEERNRGNFPPRFSGRQFPNYSSELNVNALELEDSALYLCASSHGTGISNQPQHFGDGTRLSIL.

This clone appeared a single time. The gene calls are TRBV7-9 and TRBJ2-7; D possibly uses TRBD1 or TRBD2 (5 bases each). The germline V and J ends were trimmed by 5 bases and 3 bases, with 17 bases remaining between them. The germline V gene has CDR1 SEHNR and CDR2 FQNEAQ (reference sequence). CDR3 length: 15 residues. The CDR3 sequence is CASSPLGWGIYEQYF. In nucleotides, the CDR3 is TGTGCCAGCAGCCCGCTCGGATGGGGGATCTACGAGCAGTACTTC.

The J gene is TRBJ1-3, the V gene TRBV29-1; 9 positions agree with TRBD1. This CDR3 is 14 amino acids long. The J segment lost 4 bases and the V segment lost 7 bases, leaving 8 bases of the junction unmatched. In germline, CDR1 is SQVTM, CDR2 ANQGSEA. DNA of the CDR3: TGCAGCGCCGGGGGACAGGGAGAAGGAAACACCATATATTTT. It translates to CSAGGQGEGNTIYF. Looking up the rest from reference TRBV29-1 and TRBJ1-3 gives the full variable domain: SAVISQKPSRDICQRGTSLTIQCQVDSQVTMMFWYRQQPGQSLTLIATANQGSEATYESGFVIDKFPISRPNLTFSTLTVSNMSPEDSSIYLCSAGGQGEGNTIYFGEGSWLTVV.

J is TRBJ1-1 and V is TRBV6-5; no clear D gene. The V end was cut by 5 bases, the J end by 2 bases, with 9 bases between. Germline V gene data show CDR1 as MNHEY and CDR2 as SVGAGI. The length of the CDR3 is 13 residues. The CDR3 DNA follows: TGTGCCAGCAGTCCGGGCAGCAACACTGAAGCTTTCTTT. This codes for CASSPGSNTEAFF.

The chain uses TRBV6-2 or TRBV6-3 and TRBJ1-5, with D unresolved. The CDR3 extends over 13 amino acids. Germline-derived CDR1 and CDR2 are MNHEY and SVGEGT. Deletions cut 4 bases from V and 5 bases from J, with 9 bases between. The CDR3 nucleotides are TGTGCCAGCAGTTCTGGACTCTATCAGCCCCAGCATTTT. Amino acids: CASSSGLYQPQHF.

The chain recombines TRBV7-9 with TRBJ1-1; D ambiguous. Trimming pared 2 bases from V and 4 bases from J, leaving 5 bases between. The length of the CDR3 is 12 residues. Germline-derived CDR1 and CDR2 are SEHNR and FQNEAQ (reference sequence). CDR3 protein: CASSLYSTEAFF. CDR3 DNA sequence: TGTGCCAGCAGCTTATATAGCACTGAAGCTTTCTTT.

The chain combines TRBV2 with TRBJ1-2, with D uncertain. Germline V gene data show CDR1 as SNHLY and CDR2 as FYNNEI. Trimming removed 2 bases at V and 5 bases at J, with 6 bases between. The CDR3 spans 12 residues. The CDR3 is CASSERGYGYTF. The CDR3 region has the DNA TGTGCCAGCAGTGAACGAGGATATGGCTACACCTTC.

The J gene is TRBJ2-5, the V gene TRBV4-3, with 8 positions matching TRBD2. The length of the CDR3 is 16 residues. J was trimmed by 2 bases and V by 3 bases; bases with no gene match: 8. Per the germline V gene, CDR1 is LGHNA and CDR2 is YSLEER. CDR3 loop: CASSQVVAGRQETQYF. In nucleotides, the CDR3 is TGCGCCAGCAGCCAGGTGGTAGCGGGGAGACAAGAGACCCAGTACTTC.

CDR3 nucleotide sequence: TGTGCCAGCAGTATACGGGGGCATCAGCCCCAGCATTTT. Its translation is CASSIRGHQPQHF. This chain uses TRBV12-3 or TRBV12-4 with TRBJ1-5, with D tentatively TRBD1 (6 bases). The CDR3 runs to 13 residues. V gave up 5 bases and J gave up 5 bases, with 10 bases separating them.

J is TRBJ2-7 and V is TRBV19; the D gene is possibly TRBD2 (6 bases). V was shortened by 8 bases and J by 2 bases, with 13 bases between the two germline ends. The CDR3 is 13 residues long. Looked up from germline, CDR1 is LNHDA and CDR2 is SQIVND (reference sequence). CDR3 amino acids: CASSYGTPYEQYF. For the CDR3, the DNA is TGTGCCAGTTCATACGGGACTCCCTACGAGCAGTACTTC.